This entry lists 24 T cell receptor beta chains sequenced from one sample in a study of blood T cell repertoires in COVID-19. TCRdb keeps only in-frame clones here, not all; method: immunoSEQ multiplex PCR. Seen here are some 300,000 clones, roughly 87% observed once, and the top ten hold approximately 1%. Material for sequencing was PBMCs or T cells enriched from blood (not recorded which). The source of these receptors is a woman aged 25 to 39 who had recovered from COVID-19.

The V call is TRBV4-2, the J call TRBJ2-1, with D possibly being TRBD2 (8 bases). The germline gives CDR1 LGHNA, CDR2 YNFKEQ. CDR3 size: 18 residues. V was pared by 0 bases and J by 9 bases, with 24 bases between. The CDR3 DNA sequence: TGTGCCAGCAGCCAAGATCTGGTAGGGACTAGGGGGCTCGGTGAGCAGTTCTTC. Translated: CASSQDLVGTRGLGEQFF.

The chain employs TRBV2 and TRBJ2-7; D perhaps matches TRBD1 (5 bases). Trimming shortened V by 5 bases and J by 4 bases, and 15 bases separated the two germline ends. This CDR3 has 14 residues. CDR1 is SNHLY and CDR2 is FYNNEI in the germline V gene. DNA for the CDR3: TGTGCCAGCAGTCAAATCGACAGTCCGTACGAGCAGTACTTC. This gives the protein CASSQIDSPYEQYF.

The chain is built from TRBV7-8 and TRBJ2-6; D possibly corresponds to TRBD1 (6 bases). V was trimmed by 4 bases and J by 9 bases, leaving 19 bases between them. Germline CDR1 is SGHVS and CDR2 is FQNEAQ. The CDR3 length is 16 residues. Here the CDR3 reads CASSSRLGGRVNVLTF. The CDR3 DNA follows: TGTGCCAGCAGCTCAAGGTTAGGGGGTAGGGTCAACGTCCTGACTTTC. Full variable domain (outside the CDR3, taken from reference TRBV7-8 and TRBJ2-6): GAGVSQSPRYKVAKRGQDVALRCDPISGHVSLFWYQQALGQGPEFLTYFQNEAQLDKSGLPSDRFFAERPEGSVSTLKIQRTQQEDSAVYLCASSSRLGGRVNVLTFGAGSRLTVL.

This CDR3 is CASSYSFLDQPQHF. The CDR3 DNA sequence: TGTGCCAGCAGTTACTCGTTTCTAGATCAGCCCCAGCATTTT. The chain couples TRBV6-5 to TRBJ1-5, with D hard to call. This CDR3 has 14 amino acids. From germline, CDR1 is MNHEY and CDR2 SVGAGI. V was pared by 0 bases and J by 5 bases, with 8 bases between.

V gene TRBV24-1 combines with J gene TRBJ1-2; the D is unclear. The CDR3 extends over 12 amino acids. V was cut by 6 bases and J by 0 bases, with 4 bases left in between. Per germline, CDR1 KGHDR and CDR2 SFDVKD. The CDR3 protein is CATSSTNYGYTF. The CDR3 region has the DNA TGTGCCACCAGTTCCACTAACTATGGCTACACCTTC.

The V and J genes are TRBV30 and TRBJ1-2; D gene unclear. Germline V lookup: CDR1 GTSNPN, CDR2 SVGIG (reference sequence). The CDR3 loop spans 13 amino acids. Trimming left V 3 bases short and J 5 bases short, with 13 bases between. CDR3 in amino acids: CAWRIGLAYGYTF. The CDR3 nucleotides are TGTGCCTGGAGAATTGGGTTAGCGTATGGCTACACCTTC.

The chain combines TRBV28 with TRBJ2-2; D call uncertain. With 5 bases removed from V and 0 bases from J, the gap between germline ends came to 19 bases. From germline, CDR1 is MDHEN and CDR2 SYDVKM. The CDR3 contains 18 residues. This CDR3 reads CASSPPLAWATNTGELFF. The CDR3 DNA reads as TGTGCCAGCAGTCCCCCCCTCGCCTGGGCCACGAACACCGGGGAGCTGTTTTTT.

The J gene is TRBJ1-2, the V gene TRBV20-1; a weak D match, TRBD1 (6 bases). The germline gives CDR1 DFQATT, CDR2 SNEGSKA (reference sequence). V lost 3 bases to trimming and J lost 7 bases, with 15 bases between them. CDR3 length equals 13 residues. The CDR3 sequence is CSASGGQSSGYTF. Here the CDR3 DNA reads TGCAGTGCTAGTGGCGGACAGTCGTCTGGCTACACCTTC.

The chain is built from TRBV30 and TRBJ2-7; 7 positions match TRBD1. CDR1 and CDR2 (germline): GTSNPN, SVGIG (reference sequence). The CDR3 is made up of 12 amino acids. V dropped 4 bases and J dropped 3; count of bases not matched to a gene: 3. In DNA, the CDR3 is TGTGCCTGGAAACAGGGGAACTACGAGCAGTACTTC. This gives the protein CAWKQGNYEQYF. Drawing the rest from reference TRBV30 and TRBJ2-7, the complete variable domain is SQTIHQWPATLVQPVGSPLSLECTVEGTSNPNLYWYRQAAGRGLQLLFYSVGIGQISSEVPQNLSASRPQDRQFILSSKKLLLSDSGFYLCAWKQGNYEQYFGPGTRLTVT.

This clone was seen just once. The chain employs TRBV6-1 and TRBJ2-1, with 8 bases aligning to TRBD2. The V gene end was trimmed by 3 bases and the J gene end by 8 bases; junction bases not matched to a gene: 0. This CDR3 has 12 amino acids. CDR1 is MNHNS and CDR2 is SASEGT in the germline V gene. The CDR3 bases are TGTGCCAGCAGTGAGACTAGCGATGAGCAGTTCTTC. It translates to CASSETSDEQFF.

A word on this clone: Other DNA sequences in the sample encode the same CDR3. The chain couples TRBV9 to TRBJ2-3; 7 bases agree with TRBD1. The CDR3 is 13 residues long. From germline, CDR1 is SGDLS and CDR2 YYNGEE. Trimming at V came to 2 bases and at J to 6 bases, leaving 3 bases not matched to a gene. The CDR3, as DNA: TGTGCCAGCAGCGTCGAGGGGGCCGATACGCAGTATTTT. Protein: CASSVEGADTQYF.

The J gene is TRBJ1-5, the V gene TRBV3-1 (or the pseudogene TRBV3-2); 9 bases match TRBD1. Trimming removed 5 bases from V and 4 bases from J; junction bases left unmatched: 12. In germline, CDR1 is LGHDT, CDR2 YNNKEL (reference sequence). There are 17 residues in the CDR3. This chain's CDR3 is CASSNRRTGALNQPQHF. The CDR3 nucleotides are TGTGCCAGCAGCAACCGCCGGACAGGGGCTTTAAATCAGCCCCAGCATTTT.

This rearrangement joins TRBV6-6 to TRBJ2-3; 9 bases align to TRBD1. V lost 6 bases and J lost 3; bases outside the gene matches: 7. The CDR3 totals 15 residues. The V gene's germline CDR1 is MNHNY and CDR2 SVGAGI (reference sequence). The CDR3 DNA is TGTGCCAGCAGATGGACAGGGGATATGACAGATACGCAGTATTTT. Translation: CASRWTGDMTDTQYF.

The V call is TRBV6-1, the J call TRBJ2-3; possibly TRBD1 for D (5 bases). Trimming shortened V by 0 bases and J by 2 bases, and 12 bases separated the two germline ends. CDR3 length: 16 amino acids. Germline V gene sequence: CDR1 MNHNS, CDR2 SASEGT. CDR3 region: CASSEASQAPTDTQYF. The CDR3 coding sequence is TGTGCCAGCAGTGAAGCTTCACAGGCCCCCACAGATACGCAGTATTTT.

The V gene is TRBV2, the J gene TRBJ1-6; D possibly corresponds to TRBD1 (5 bases). CDR3 length equals 13 residues. CDR1 SNHLY and CDR2 FYNNEI come from the germline V gene. V lost 7 bases and J 6 bases, leaving 10 bases between the germline ends. The CDR3 DNA reads as TGTGCCAGCAAAGACAGATTTAATTCACCCCTCCACTTT. Its translation is CASKDRFNSPLHF.

The chain is built from TRBV11-2 and TRBJ2-4; a weak D match, TRBD2 (5 bases). Trimming took off 0 bases at V and 2 bases at J, with 17 bases between the two ends. CDR3 length: 18 residues. Germline lookup yields CDR1 SGHAT and CDR2 FQNNGV. The CDR3 nucleotides are TGTGCCAGCAGCTTAGAGCCGCCCCTCCCGGGGTCCAAAAACATTCAGTACTTC. Translating it yields CASSLEPPLPGSKNIQYF.

The rearrangement links TRBV9 to TRBJ2-3, with TRBD1 matching over 8 bases. The CDR3 contains 14 residues. The J segment lost 3 bases and the V segment lost 4 bases, leaving 4 bases of the junction unmatched. Germline-derived CDR1 and CDR2 are SGDLS and YYNGEE. CDR3 amino acids: CASSPGQGTDTQYF. DNA for the CDR3: TGTGCCAGCAGCCCCGGACAGGGTACAGATACGCAGTATTTT. Together with reference TRBV9 and TRBJ2-3, the CDR3 gives the full variable domain: DSGVTQTPKHLITATGQRVTLRCSPRSGDLSVYWYQQSLDQGLQFLIQYYNGEERAKGNILERFSAQQFPDLHSELNLSSLELGDSALYFCASSPGQGTDTQYFGPGTRLTVL.

This chain joins TRBV5-1 and TRBJ1-1, with D perhaps matching TRBD1 (5 bases). There are 15 residues in the CDR3. Per germline, CDR1 SGHRS and CDR2 YFSETQ. V was clipped by 5 bases and J by 0 bases, with 14 bases between them. CDR3 in DNA: TGCGCCAGCAGGGGCAGGGCAGTAATGAACACTGAAGCTTTCTTT. This sequence encodes CASRGRAVMNTEAFF. Full variable domain (outside the CDR3, taken from reference TRBV5-1 and TRBJ1-1): KAGVTQTPRYLIKTRGQQVTLSCSPISGHRSVSWYQQTPGQGLQFLFEYFSETQRNKGNFPGRFSGRQFSNSRSEMNVSTLELGDSALYLCASRGRAVMNTEAFFGQGTRLTVV.

The chain is built from TRBV18 and TRBJ2-4; unclear D gene. CDR1 and CDR2 from the germline V gene are KGHSH and LQKENI. The V end lost 1 base, the J end lost 2 bases, and 9 bases lay between the germline ends. The CDR3 runs to 15 residues. Here the CDR3 reads CASSPRSLTKNIQYF. The CDR3 DNA sequence: TGTGCCAGCTCACCACGTTCGTTAACCAAAAACATTCAGTACTTC.

The gene calls are TRBV27 and TRBJ1-2; TRBD1 agrees at 10 bases. In germline, CDR1 is MNHEY, CDR2 SMNVEV (reference sequence). Trimming removed 5 bases from V and 7 bases from J; junction bases left unmatched: 7. The CDR3 is made up of 14 amino acids. DNA for the CDR3: TGTGCCAGCAGTCTACGGGACAGGGGTTTTGGCTACACCTTC. It translates to CASSLRDRGFGYTF.

This rearrangement joins TRBV2 to TRBJ1-5, with D uncertain. The CDR3 totals 13 residues. V shed 6 bases and J shed 5 bases, with 11 bases lying between them. Per germline, CDR1 SNHLY and CDR2 FYNNEI. CDR3 coding DNA: TGTGCCAGCAGACAAGACACCTATCAGCCCCAGCATTTT. It specifies CASRQDTYQPQHF.

The chain recombines TRBV27 with TRBJ2-1; a possible D gene is TRBD1 (5 bases). The length of the CDR3 is 14 residues. Trimming stripped 5 bases from V and 2 bases from J, with 10 bases between. Germline V gene lookup returns CDR1 MNHEY and CDR2 SMNVEV (reference sequence). CDR3 nucleotide sequence: TGTGCCAGCAGTGTAGGGGCCCCCTACAATGAGCAGTTCTTC. It codes for CASSVGAPYNEQFF.

J is TRBJ2-3 and V is TRBV19; 8 nucleotides agree with TRBD1. The CDR3 length is 16 residues. Germline loops: CDR1 LNHDA, CDR2 SQIVND (reference sequence). J lost 3 bases, V lost 1 base, and 6 bases had no gene match. CDR3 amino acids: CASSIAGRGRTDTQYF. The CDR3 DNA is TGTGCCAGTAGTATAGCGGGCAGGGGGCGAACAGATACGCAGTATTTT.

This chain links TRBV7-9 with TRBJ2-2, with 9 bases fitting TRBD1. This CDR3 region has 15 residues. Germline V CDR1 and CDR2: SEHNR, FQNEAQ (reference sequence). J gave up 0 bases and V 5 bases, and 1 base lay outside the gene matches. The CDR3 loop reads CASSHRGPNTGELFF. In DNA, the CDR3 is TGTGCCAGCAGCCACAGGGGGCCGAACACCGGGGAGCTGTTTTTT.